Included here is one TCR beta chain sequence, with context. The clone's antigen remains unknown. No base quality values were provided; no much bigger clone lies one nucleotide off. According to the germline V gene (reference sequence), CDR1 reads MNHNY and CDR2 reads SVGAGI. V is reduced by 2 bases and J by 5 bases, leaving a spacing of 11 bases between them. Taken from cysteine to phenylalanine, the CDR3 has 14 residues. Only the CDR3 portion is preserved as DNA: 42 bases, with reading frame beginning at the first base. The record originates from a study of T cell changes during pregnancy in multiple sclerosis (dated by TCRdb to about 2019). A note on the overall study: The study looked at changes in the T cell repertoire across pregnancy in women with multiple sclerosis.

Libraries were prepared through the immunoSEQ multiplex PCR assay. TCRdb holds this immuneACCESS table with in-frame rearrangements only. Some clones are missing; in checked studies, unresolved V genes explain under half, and the rest has no known cause. Here the sample has 45,000 or so clones; about 96% occur a single time. Of the sample, 0.89% falls within the top ten clones. The TCR originated in a female donor with multiple sclerosis, enrolled in a pregnancy study. Rearrangement joined TRBV6-6 to TRBJ2-3; the D region possibly corresponds to TRBD2 (7 bases align). Sequencing was performed on peripheral blood, taken in the second trimester of pregnancy. The sequence in DNA is TGTGCCAGCAGTTACGGGGGGGCAAAAGATACGCAGTATTTT. Translation gives CASSYGGAKDTQYF.